This TCR beta chain was sequenced during a study of T cell changes during pregnancy in multiple sclerosis. Assay used: immunoSEQ multiplex PCR; TCRdb lists only in-frame clones, some missing. In the table there are over 80,000 clones, roughly nine tenths of which are singletons. V was shortened by 0 bases and J by 4 bases, with 11 bases between the two germline ends. CDR3 length: 15 amino acids. In germline, CDR1 is SEHNR, CDR2 FQNEAQ (reference sequence). The V call is TRBV7-9, the J call TRBJ2-3, with D possibly TRBD2 on 5 matching bases. This TCR was recovered from a female donor in good health, enrolled as a control in a pregnancy study. This specimen was peripheral blood, taken in the second trimester of pregnancy. Here the CDR3 reads CASSLATGWPDTQYF. The CDR3 region has the DNA TGTGCCAGCAGCTTAGCGACGGGGTGGCCAGATACGCAGTATTTT.